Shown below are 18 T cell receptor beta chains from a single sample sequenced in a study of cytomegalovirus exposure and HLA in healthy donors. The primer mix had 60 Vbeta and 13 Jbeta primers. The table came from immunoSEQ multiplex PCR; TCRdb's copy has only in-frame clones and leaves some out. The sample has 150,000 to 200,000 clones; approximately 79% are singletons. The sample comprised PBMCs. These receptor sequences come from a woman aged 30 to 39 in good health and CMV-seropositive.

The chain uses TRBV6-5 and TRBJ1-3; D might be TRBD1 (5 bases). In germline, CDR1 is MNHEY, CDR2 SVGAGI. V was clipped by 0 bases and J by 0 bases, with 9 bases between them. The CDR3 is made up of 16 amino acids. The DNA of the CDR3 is TGTGCCAGCAGTTACTCTGGACAATTCTCTGGAAACACCATATATTTT. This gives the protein CASSYSGQFSGNTIYF.

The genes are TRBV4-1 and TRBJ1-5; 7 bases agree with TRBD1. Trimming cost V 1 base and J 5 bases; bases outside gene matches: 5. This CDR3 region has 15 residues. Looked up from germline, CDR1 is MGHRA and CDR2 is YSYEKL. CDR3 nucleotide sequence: TGCGCCAGCAGCCAAGCCAGGGACAGCTATCAGCCCCAGCATTTT. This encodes CASSQARDSYQPQHF.

This CDR3 is CASSPQSELEAFF. The CDR3 coding sequence is TGTGCCAGCAGTCCACAGTCGGAACTTGAAGCTTTCTTT. The chain joins TRBV27 to TRBJ1-1; no clear D. CDR3 length: 13 residues. Germline V gene lookup returns CDR1 MNHEY and CDR2 SMNVEV (reference sequence). V shed 5 bases and J shed 7 bases, with 14 bases lying between them.

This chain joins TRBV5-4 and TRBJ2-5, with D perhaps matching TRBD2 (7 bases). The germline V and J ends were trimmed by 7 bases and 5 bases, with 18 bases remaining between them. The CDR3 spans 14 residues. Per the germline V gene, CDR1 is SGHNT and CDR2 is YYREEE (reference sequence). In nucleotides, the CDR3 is TGTGCCAGCGCTAACGGGGGGCCGCGGGAGACCCAGTACTTC. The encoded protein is CASANGGPRETQYF. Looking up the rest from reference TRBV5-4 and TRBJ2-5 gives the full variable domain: ETGVTQSPTHLIKTRGQQVTLRCSSQSGHNTVSWYQQALGQGPQFIFQYYREEENGRGNFPPRFSGLQFPNYSSELNVNALELDDSALYLCASANGGPRETQYFGPGTRLLVL.

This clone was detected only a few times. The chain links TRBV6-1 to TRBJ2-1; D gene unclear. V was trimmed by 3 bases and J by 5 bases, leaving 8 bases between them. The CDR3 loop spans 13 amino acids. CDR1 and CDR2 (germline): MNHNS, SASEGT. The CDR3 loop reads CASSELSNNEQFF. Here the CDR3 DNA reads TGTGCCAGCAGTGAGCTGAGCAACAATGAGCAGTTCTTC.

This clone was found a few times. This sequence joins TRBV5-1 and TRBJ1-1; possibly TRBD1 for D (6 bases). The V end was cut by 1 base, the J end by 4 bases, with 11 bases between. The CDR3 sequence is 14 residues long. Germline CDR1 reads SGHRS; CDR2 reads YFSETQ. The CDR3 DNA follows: TGCGCCAGCAGCTTGAGTGCAGGGGTCACTGAAGCTTTCTTT. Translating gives CASSLSAGVTEAFF. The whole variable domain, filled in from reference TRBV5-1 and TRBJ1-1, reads KAGVTQTPRYLIKTRGQQVTLSCSPISGHRSVSWYQQTPGQGLQFLFEYFSETQRNKGNFPGRFSGRQFSNSRSEMNVSTLELGDSALYLCASSLSAGVTEAFFGQGTRLTVV.

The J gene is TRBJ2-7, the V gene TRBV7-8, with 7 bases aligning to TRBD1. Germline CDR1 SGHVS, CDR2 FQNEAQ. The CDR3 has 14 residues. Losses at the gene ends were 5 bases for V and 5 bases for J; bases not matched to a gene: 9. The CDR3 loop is CASSITTGFDEQYF. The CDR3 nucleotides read TGTGCCAGCAGCATCACGACAGGGTTTGACGAGCAGTACTTC. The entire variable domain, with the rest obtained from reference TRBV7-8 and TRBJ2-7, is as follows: GAGVSQSPRYKVAKRGQDVALRCDPISGHVSLFWYQQALGQGPEFLTYFQNEAQLDKSGLPSDRFFAERPEGSVSTLKIQRTQQEDSAVYLCASSITTGFDEQYFGPGTRLTVT.

The CDR3 nucleotides are TGTGCCAGCAGCTTGGGAGGGGGCGGGCTCAGCTACAATGAGCAGTTCTTC. Its translation is CASSLGGGGLSYNEQFF. The chain uses TRBV5-6 and TRBJ2-1, with 7 positions matching TRBD1. With V trimmed by 0 bases and J by 3 bases, 9 bases remained unmatched. This CDR3 comprises 17 residues. CDR1 is SGHDT, CDR2 YYEEEE, per germline.

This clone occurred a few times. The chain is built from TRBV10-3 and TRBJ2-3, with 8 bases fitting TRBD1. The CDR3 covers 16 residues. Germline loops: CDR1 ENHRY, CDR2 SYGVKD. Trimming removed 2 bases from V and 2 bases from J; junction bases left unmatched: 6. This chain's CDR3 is CAISEPDRGHTDTQYF. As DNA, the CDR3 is TGTGCCATCAGTGAGCCCGACAGGGGCCACACAGATACGCAGTATTTT.

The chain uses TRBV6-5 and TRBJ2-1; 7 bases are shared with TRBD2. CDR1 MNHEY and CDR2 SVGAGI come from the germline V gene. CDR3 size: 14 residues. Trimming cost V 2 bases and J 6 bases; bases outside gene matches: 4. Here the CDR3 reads CASSYQTSPNEQFF. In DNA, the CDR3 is TGTGCCAGCAGTTACCAGACTAGCCCCAATGAGCAGTTCTTC.

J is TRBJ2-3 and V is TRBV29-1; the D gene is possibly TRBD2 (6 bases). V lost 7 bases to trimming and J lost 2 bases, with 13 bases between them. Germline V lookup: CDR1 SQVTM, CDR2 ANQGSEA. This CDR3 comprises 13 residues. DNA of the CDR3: TGCAGCGCCAAAAGGGACTCCACAGATACGCAGTATTTT. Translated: CSAKRDSTDTQYF.

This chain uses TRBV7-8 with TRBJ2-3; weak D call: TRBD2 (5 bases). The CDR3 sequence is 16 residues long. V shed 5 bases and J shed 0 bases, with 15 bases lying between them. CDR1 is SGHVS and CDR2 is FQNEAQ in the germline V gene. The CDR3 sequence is CASSPPGGSSTDTQYF. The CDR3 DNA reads TGTGCCAGCAGCCCCCCCGGCGGGTCTAGCACAGATACGCAGTATTTT.

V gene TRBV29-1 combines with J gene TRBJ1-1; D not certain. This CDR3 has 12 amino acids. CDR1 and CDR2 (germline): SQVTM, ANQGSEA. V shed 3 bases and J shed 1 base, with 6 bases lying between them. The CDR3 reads CSVDNWNTEAFF. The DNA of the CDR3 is TGCAGCGTTGACAATTGGAACACTGAAGCTTTCTTT.

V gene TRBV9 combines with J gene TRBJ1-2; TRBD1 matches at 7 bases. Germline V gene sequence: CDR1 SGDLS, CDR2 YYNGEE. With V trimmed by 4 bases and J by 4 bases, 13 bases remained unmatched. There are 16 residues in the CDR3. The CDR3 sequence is CASSPSQTGHVYGYTF. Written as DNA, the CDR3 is TGTGCCAGCAGCCCGAGCCAGACAGGGCACGTCTATGGCTACACCTTC.

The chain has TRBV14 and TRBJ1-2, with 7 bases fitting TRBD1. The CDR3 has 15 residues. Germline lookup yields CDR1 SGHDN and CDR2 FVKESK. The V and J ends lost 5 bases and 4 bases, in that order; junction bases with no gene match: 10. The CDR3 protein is CASSRDRRSLYGYTF. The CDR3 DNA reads TGTGCCAGCAGCAGGGACAGAAGGTCTCTCTATGGCTACACCTTC. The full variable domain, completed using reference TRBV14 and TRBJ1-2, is EAGVTQFPSHSVIEKGQTVTLRCDPISGHDNLYWYRRVMGKEIKFLLHFVKESKQDESGMPNNRFLAERTGGTYSTLKVQPAELEDSGVYFCASSRDRRSLYGYTFGSGTRLTVV.

The CDR3 DNA sequence: TGTGCCAGCAGCGTAGCCTTAATGAGACAGGGGGCTTCCGGGGAGCTGTTTTTT. Amino acids: CASSVALMRQGASGELFF. The chain links TRBV9 to TRBJ2-2; 10 bases line up with TRBD1. V lost 0 bases to trimming and J lost 6 bases; unmatched junction nucleotides: 11. Germline CDR1 SGDLS, CDR2 YYNGEE. This CDR3 spans 18 amino acids. Looking up the rest from reference TRBV9 and TRBJ2-2 gives the full variable domain: DSGVTQTPKHLITATGQRVTLRCSPRSGDLSVYWYQQSLDQGLQFLIQYYNGEERAKGNILERFSAQQFPDLHSELNLSSLELGDSALYFCASSVALMRQGASGELFFGEGSRLTVL.

The DNA for the CDR3 is TGTGCCAGCAGCAAATGGACAGGGAGGGATCCCCATCAGCCCCAGCATTTT. This gives the protein CASSKWTGRDPHQPQHF. The V call is TRBV7-2, the J call TRBJ1-5; 8 bases map to TRBD1. Germline-derived CDR1 and CDR2 are SGHTA and FQGNSA. This CDR3 spans 17 amino acids. Losses at the gene ends were 5 bases for V and 5 bases for J; bases not matched to a gene: 14.

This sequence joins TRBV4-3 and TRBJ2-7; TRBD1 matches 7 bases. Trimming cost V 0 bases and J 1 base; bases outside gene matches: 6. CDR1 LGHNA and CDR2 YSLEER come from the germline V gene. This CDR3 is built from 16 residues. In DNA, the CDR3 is TGCGCCAGCAGCCAAGATCGGGACAGCTTTTCCTACGAGCAGTACTTC. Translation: CASSQDRDSFSYEQYF.